These 29 T cell receptor beta chains originate from one sample sequenced in a study of PD-1 blockade in classical Hodgkin lymphoma. Each patient relapsed following autologous stem cell transplantation, and prior brentuximab vedotin exposure differed. Produced via immunoSEQ multiplex PCR; TCRdb's table is partial and in-frame only. The repertoire includes 29,000 or so clones, about two thirds of them detected once, and approximately 14% sits in the top ten. Sequencing was performed on peripheral blood mononuclear cells (PBMCs), taken before the second cycle of nivolumab. The receptors originated from a human donor with classical Hodgkin lymphoma.

CDR3 coding DNA: TGTGCCAGCAGCCTACGCGGGCCCTACGAGCAGTACGTC. Translating gives CASSLRGPYEQYV. V and J are TRBV21-1 and TRBJ2-7; the D call TRBD2 from the table was never checked on the DNA. TRBV21-1 is termed a pseudogene. The CDR3 is 13 amino acids.

CDR3 coding DNA: TGTGCCAGCGACAGCCTCCGACGAGGAAACACCATATATTTT. Translation gives CASDSLRRGNTIYF. This chain joins TRBV6-1 and TRBJ1-3; possible D gene TRBD1, 5 bases. Germline CDR1 reads MNHNS; CDR2 reads SASEGT. The V gene lost 8 bases and the J gene lost 4 bases, with 15 bases spanning the gap. This CDR3 has 14 residues.

This chain joins TRBV7-2 and TRBJ2-5, with TRBD2 identical over 16 bases. Germline V gene data show CDR1 as SGHTA and CDR2 as FQGNSA. V shed 5 bases, J shed 4 bases, and the junction held 10 bases outside the gene matches. CDR3 length: 18 amino acids. Here the CDR3 DNA reads TGTGCCAGCAGCGGCGCGGGACTAGCGGGGGGGTTGGGAGAGACCCAGTACTTC. This encodes CASSGAGLAGGLGETQYF.

This clone was found once. The J gene is TRBJ1-1, the V gene TRBV4-2; D may be TRBD1 (5 bases). The V and J ends lost 4 bases and 1 base respectively, with 7 bases between them. CDR1 LGHNA and CDR2 YNFKEQ come from the germline V gene. This CDR3 has 13 amino acids. CDR3 region: CASSLGPNTEAFF. The CDR3 bases are TGTGCCAGCAGCCTGGGACCGAACACTGAAGCTTTCTTT.

The V call is TRBV28, the J call TRBJ1-5; D possibly corresponds to TRBD1 (6 bases). Germline V gene sequence: CDR1 MDHEN, CDR2 SYDVKM. The CDR3 has 15 amino acids. V lost 5 bases to trimming and J lost 6 bases, with 17 bases between them. The CDR3 DNA reads TGTGCCAGCAGTCCCCCCTCGACAGGCGGTCAGCCCCAGCATTTT. Its protein is CASSPPSTGGQPQHF.

The genes are TRBV5-6 and TRBJ2-1; 7 bases align to TRBD1. The germline V gene has CDR1 SGHDT and CDR2 YYEEEE. The CDR3 is 15 residues long. V shed 0 bases and J 4 bases; nucleotides not matched to a gene: 4. For the CDR3, the DNA is TGTGCCAGCAGCTTGGGCGACAGGGCATACAATGAGCAGTTCTTC. Translated, it gives CASSLGDRAYNEQFF.

This clone was counted between two and nine times. The sample contains more than one DNA sequence encoding this CDR3. The chain carries TRBV6-4 and TRBJ2-1; 11 bases line up with TRBD2. After removal of 5 bases from V and 6 bases from J, the junction contained 6 bases not matched to a gene. This CDR3 spans 15 amino acids. In germline, CDR1 is MRHNA, CDR2 SNTAGT. The CDR3 DNA reads TGTGCCAGCAGTAAACTAGCGGGGGCCCTCAATGAGCAGTTCTTC. Amino acids: CASSKLAGALNEQFF.

The chain recombines TRBV7-6 with TRBJ1-1, with D uncertain. V was clipped by 5 bases and J by 2 bases, with 9 bases between them. This CDR3 spans 13 amino acids. Germline-derived CDR1 and CDR2 are SGHVS and FNYEAQ. The CDR3 loop is CASSLQRNTEAFF. CDR3 nucleotides: TGTGCCAGCAGCCTACAGAGAAACACTGAAGCTTTCTTT. The complete variable domain, with remaining parts taken from reference TRBV7-6 and TRBJ1-1, reads GAGVSQSPRYKVTKRGQDVALRCDPISGHVSLYWYRQALGQGPEFLTYFNYEAQQDKSGLPNDRFSAERPEGSISTLTIQRTEQRDSAMYRCASSLQRNTEAFFGQGTRLTVV.

By its share, this clone is medium-sized. The chain is built from TRBV5-1 and TRBJ1-6; 10 positions match TRBD1. This CDR3 contains 16 residues. V was pared by 5 bases and J by 7 bases, with 9 bases of the junction left unmatched. Per germline, CDR1 SGHRS and CDR2 YFSETQ. CDR3 loop: CASRNSPGQGNSPLHF. CDR3 coding DNA: TGCGCCAGCAGAAATTCCCCGGGACAGGGGAATTCACCCCTCCACTTT.

The chain uses TRBV4-3 and TRBJ2-1; 10 bases map to TRBD1. Germline CDR1 LGHNA, CDR2 YSLEER. The CDR3 is 14 residues long. Trimming took 5 bases from V and 4 from J; bases not matched to a gene: 2. CDR3 nucleotide sequence: TGCGCCAGCAGCTCGGGACAGGGGTACAATGAGCAGTTCTTC. Protein product: CASSSGQGYNEQFF.

The chain recombines TRBV2 with TRBJ2-4; unclear D gene. Germline loops: CDR1 SNHLY, CDR2 FYNNEI. The V end lost 5 bases, the J end lost 3 bases, and 5 bases lay between the germline ends. The CDR3 length is 12 residues. The CDR3 spells CASSLDKNIQYF. The DNA for the CDR3 is TGTGCCAGCAGTTTAGACAAAAACATTCAGTACTTC.

The V call is TRBV23-1, the J call TRBJ1-5; TRBD1 matches at 9 bases. TRBV23-1 is an ORF for which the function is uncertain. This CDR3 is 15 amino acids long. The V and J ends lost 4 bases and 3 bases, in that order; junction bases with no gene match: 4. The CDR3 sequence: CASSLTGGLNQPQHF. The CDR3 DNA reads as TGCGCCAGCAGTCTGACAGGGGGACTCAATCAGCCCCAGCATTTT.

This clone has just a few counts. V gene TRBV19 combines with J gene TRBJ2-3; 10 bases fit TRBD2. J lost 0 bases, V lost 7 bases, and 4 bases had no gene match. The length of the CDR3 is 15 residues. CDR1 and CDR2 (germline): LNHDA, SQIVND (reference sequence). CDR3 nucleotides: TGTGCCAGTAAATCACTAGCGGGGAGCACAGATACGCAGTATTTT. Its protein is CASKSLAGSTDTQYF.

This clone was seen once. The chain couples TRBV6-1 to TRBJ2-6; D is perhaps TRBD2 (6 bases). CDR3 size: 14 residues. The ends were cut back, 7 bases at V and 2 bases at J, with 9 bases in the middle. CDR1 and CDR2 (germline): MNHNS, SASEGT. CDR3 nucleotide sequence: TGTGCCAGCAAACTAGCTGCTGGGGCCAACGTCCTGACTTTC. Encoded protein: CASKLAAGANVLTF.

V and J are TRBV5-1 and TRBJ2-1; TRBD2 agrees at 12 bases. The germline gives CDR1 SGHRS, CDR2 YFSETQ. The CDR3 contains 15 residues. With V trimmed by 5 bases and J by 3 bases, 3 bases remained unmatched. CDR3 loop: CASRRTSGDYNEQFF. The CDR3 region has the DNA TGCGCCAGCAGACGGACTAGCGGGGACTACAATGAGCAGTTCTTC.

V gene TRBV6-1 combines with J gene TRBJ1-4, with D possibly matching TRBD1 (6 bases). CDR3 size: 13 residues. Germline values: CDR1 MNHNS, CDR2 SASEGT. CDR3: CVTAGAANEKLFF. CDR3 DNA sequence: TGTGTCACAGCAGGGGCAGCTAATGAAAAACTGTTTTTT.

The genes are TRBV7-2 and TRBJ2-1; 9 bases are shared with TRBD1. The CDR3 has 15 residues. Germline loops: CDR1 SGHTA, CDR2 FQGNSA. Losses at the gene ends were 7 bases for V and 8 bases for J; bases not matched to a gene: 12. The CDR3: CASTLRRGQGHEQFF. The CDR3 DNA reads TGTGCCAGCACCCTCCGTCGGGGACAGGGACATGAGCAGTTCTTC.

In its sample, this clone was seen a few times. The V and J genes are TRBV28 and TRBJ2-5; D unclear. Looked up from germline, CDR1 is MDHEN and CDR2 is SYDVKM. Between the trimmed V and J ends, which lost 5 bases and 8 bases, there was a span of 12 bases. The CDR3 extends over 12 amino acids. The CDR3 loop is CASSPRSFTQYF. DNA for the CDR3: TGTGCCAGCAGTCCACGCTCCTTTACCCAGTACTTC.

The rearrangement uses TRBV4-1 and TRBJ2-5; perhaps TRBD2 as D (5 bases). The CDR3 contains 12 residues. Looked up from germline, CDR1 is MGHRA and CDR2 is YSYEKL. The V end was cut by 5 bases, the J end by 5 bases, with 9 bases between. The CDR3 DNA reads TGCGCCAGCAGCTTCCCGGGGGAGACCCAGTACTTC. It is translated as CASSFPGETQYF.

This rearrangement joins TRBV7-8 to TRBJ1-6; a possible D gene is TRBD1 (5 bases). The CDR3 loop spans 16 amino acids. V shed 5 bases and J shed 7 bases, with 18 bases lying between them. From germline, CDR1 is SGHVS and CDR2 FQNEAQ. For the CDR3, the DNA is TGTGCCAGCAGCCCGACGGGGGATAGCAGCAATTCACCCCTCCACTTT. This gives the protein CASSPTGDSSNSPLHF.

V is TRBV28 and J is TRBJ1-2, with D tentatively TRBD1 (5 bases). Germline V gene lookup returns CDR1 MDHEN and CDR2 SYDVKM. V lost 7 bases and J lost 8, with 20 bases in between. The CDR3 covers 14 residues. The CDR3 protein is CASTVTAGRSGYTF. The CDR3 DNA sequence: TGTGCCAGCACTGTAACGGCAGGGAGAAGCGGCTACACCTTC.

The J gene is TRBJ1-1, the V gene TRBV7-2, with D tentatively TRBD1 (5 bases). With 5 bases removed from V and 2 bases from J, the gap between germline ends came to 15 bases. CDR3 length: 15 amino acids. Germline lookup yields CDR1 SGHTA and CDR2 FQGNSA. The CDR3 DNA is TGTGCCAGCAGCCCCGGGACGGAATACAACACTGAAGCTTTCTTT. The encoded protein is CASSPGTEYNTEAFF.

This chain joins TRBV2 and TRBJ2-3; 9 bases match TRBD2. The CDR3 runs 16 residues. V was pared by 4 bases and J by 4 bases, with 9 bases of the junction left unmatched. Germline CDR1 reads SNHLY; CDR2 reads FYNNEI. In nucleotides, the CDR3 is TGTGCCAGCAGTGTTATGGGACTAGCATTCTCAGATACGCAGTATTTT. Protein product: CASSVMGLAFSDTQYF.

The genes are TRBV14 and TRBJ2-5; D ambiguous. In germline, CDR1 is SGHDN, CDR2 FVKESK. V lost 0 bases, J lost 5 bases, and 10 bases lay in between. CDR3 length: 14 residues. The CDR3: CASSQDVGSETQYF. The CDR3 DNA reads as TGTGCCAGCAGCCAAGATGTGGGGTCGGAGACCCAGTACTTC.

The gene calls are TRBV4-3 and TRBJ2-3, with 9 bases fitting TRBD2. The V gene's germline CDR1 is LGHNA and CDR2 YSLEER. This CDR3 is 17 amino acids long. Trimming at V came to 0 bases and at J to 0 bases, leaving 4 bases not matched to a gene. Here the CDR3 DNA reads TGCGCCAGCAGCCAAGAGGCGGGGGGGTTTAGCACAGATACGCAGTATTTT. Protein product: CASSQEAGGFSTDTQYF.

In this sample, this clone turned up a few times. The rearrangement uses TRBV9 and TRBJ2-1; D not certain. Germline V gene data show CDR1 as SGDLS and CDR2 as YYNGEE. The CDR3 extends over 14 amino acids. The V gene lost 4 bases and the J gene lost 3 bases, with 11 bases spanning the gap. As DNA, the CDR3 is TGTGCCAGCAGCCCCTCTGGGGTCTACAATGAGCAGTTCTTC. Encoded protein: CASSPSGVYNEQFF.

The V gene is TRBV6-5, the J gene TRBJ1-6; D is perhaps TRBD1 (6 bases). The CDR3 contains 14 residues. The germline V gene encodes CDR1 MNHEY and CDR2 SVGAGI. The V gene lost 6 bases and the J gene lost 6 bases, with 12 bases spanning the gap. The CDR3 sequence is CASRGGNFNSPLHF. CDR3 coding DNA: TGTGCCAGCAGGGGGGGCAATTTTAATTCACCCCTCCACTTT.

The chain links TRBV23-1 to TRBJ2-7; D may be TRBD1 (7 bases). TRBV23-1 is filed as an ORF, its function uncertain. V lost 6 bases and J lost 6, with 15 bases in between. The CDR3 covers 13 residues. The CDR3 loop is CASSIYQGGEQYV. The DNA of the CDR3 is TGCGCCAGCAGCATCTACCAGGGGGGCGAGCAGTACGTC.

This sequence joins TRBV6-5 and TRBJ1-2; no firm D call. V was cut by 0 bases and J by 1 base, with 9 bases left in between. The CDR3 consists of 15 residues. CDR1 MNHEY and CDR2 SVGAGI come from the germline V gene. The CDR3, as DNA: TGTGCCAGCAGTTACTCGATTGCCGTTAACTATGGCTACACCTTC. Translated: CASSYSIAVNYGYTF.